This entry features one T cell receptor (beta chain) sequence. Germline loops: CDR1 LNHDA, CDR2 SQIVND (reference sequence). The CDR3 runs to 14 residues. The V and J ends lost 6 bases and 4 bases, in that order; junction bases with no gene match: 5. The record originates from a study of technical replicates of blood from a handful of donors. Repertoires were generated with immunoSEQ multiplex PCR, while TCRdb's copy carries only in-frame clones and drops some. The sample records roughly 80,000 clones, around 91% being singletons. The V and J genes are TRBV19 and TRBJ2-2; the match to TRBD1 covers 7 bases. The sequence was collected from a human donor in good health. The source material was T cells isolated from PBMCs. The CDR3, as DNA: TGTGCCAGTAGAAATACAGGGGTCACCGGGGAGCTGTTTTTT. It translates to CASRNTGVTGELFF.